The 22 T cell receptor beta chains presented below share a single source sample, sequenced in a study of T cell responses to AZD1222 COVID-19 vaccine. Data came from immunoSEQ multiplex PCR; TCRdb stores just in-frame clones and leaves some out. The repertoire consists of around 130,000 clones, with roughly nine tenths occurring once and the leading ten covering over 5%. The sample consisted of peripheral blood, taken on day 0 of AZD1222 vaccination. All receptors come from an adult in good health.

The chain employs TRBV5-1 and TRBJ1-5; the D gene is possibly TRBD1 (6 bases). Germline CDR1 SGHRS, CDR2 YFSETQ. CDR3 length equals 17 residues. V shed 0 bases and J shed 2 bases, with 15 bases lying between them. The DNA of the CDR3 is TGCGCCAGCAGCTTGGAACAGGGAGGCTTCGGCAATCAGCCCCAGCATTTT. It is translated as CASSLEQGGFGNQPQHF.

This chain joins TRBV12-3 or TRBV12-4 and TRBJ2-1, with 10 bases lining up with TRBD2. The CDR3 runs to 13 residues. Trimming removed 5 bases from V and 15 bases from J; junction bases left unmatched: 10. The chain's CDR3 is CASSIRTSGTRFF. CDR3 nucleotide sequence: TGTGCCAGCAGTATCCGGACTAGCGGTACCAGGTTCTTC.

V gene TRBV11-3 combines with J gene TRBJ1-1, with a weak D call TRBD1 (5 bases). V lost 0 bases and J lost 8, with 7 bases in between. CDR3 length: 12 amino acids. CDR1 is SGHNT and CDR2 is YENEEA in the germline V gene. As DNA, the CDR3 is TGTGCCAGCAGCTTAGATGGGACGGAAGCTTTCTTT. Amino acid sequence: CASSLDGTEAFF.

The rearrangement links TRBV27 to TRBJ2-5; unclear D gene. The ends were cut back, 3 bases at V and 2 bases at J, with 13 bases in the middle. Germline CDR1 is MNHEY and CDR2 is SMNVEV (reference sequence). This CDR3 contains 15 residues. CDR3 in DNA: TGTGCCAGCAGTTTTAGTAGGCTAGAACAAGAGACCCAGTACTTC. Its protein is CASSFSRLEQETQYF.

This clone was detected a few times. The chain has TRBV23-1 and TRBJ1-1; D remains ambiguous. TRBV23-1 is annotated as an ORF whose role is uncertain. With 0 bases removed from V and 8 bases from J, the gap between germline ends came to 4 bases. The CDR3 runs 11 residues. The CDR3 nucleotides read TGCGCCAGCAGTCAATCGGCCGAAGCTTTCTTT. Translating it yields CASSQSAEAFF.

The chain carries TRBV4-2 and TRBJ2-7, with D unresolved. The germline V and J ends were trimmed by 2 bases and 1 base, with 9 bases remaining between them. This CDR3 has 14 residues. Germline V gene data show CDR1 as LGHNA and CDR2 as YNFKEQ. The CDR3 sequence: CASSQTFPSYEQYF. In DNA form, the CDR3 reads TGTGCCAGCAGCCAAACCTTTCCTTCCTACGAGCAGTACTTC.

This clone was counted a single time. This chain uses TRBV19 with TRBJ1-1; D perhaps matches TRBD1 (5 bases). With 7 bases removed from V and 1 base from J, the gap between germline ends came to 16 bases. The germline CDR1 and CDR2 sequences are LNHDA and SQIVND (reference sequence). This CDR3 is built from 15 residues. The CDR3 loop reads CASTPVGGANTEAFF. The CDR3 nucleotides are TGTGCCAGTACCCCCGTCGGTGGGGCGAACACTGAAGCTTTCTTT.

This chain links TRBV6-6 with TRBJ1-5; D remains unclear. Germline CDR1 reads MNHNY; CDR2 reads SVGAGI (reference sequence). The ends were cut back, 2 bases at V and 3 bases at J, with 8 bases in the middle. The CDR3 has 14 residues. This CDR3 is CASSYRRINQPQHF. The CDR3, as DNA: TGTGCCAGCAGTTACAGGCGGATCAATCAGCCCCAGCATTTT.

The genes are TRBV19 and TRBJ2-1, with TRBD1 matching 8 bases. CDR3 length: 15 amino acids. The trim removed 1 base at V and 4 bases at J, leaving 3 bases unmatched. Germline V gene sequence: CDR1 LNHDA, CDR2 SQIVND (reference sequence). The CDR3 nucleotides read TGTGCCAGTAGTATAGGGACAGGGAGTTACAATGAGCAGTTCTTC. Protein product: CASSIGTGSYNEQFF.

This clone was seen a handful of times. The chain uses TRBV29-1 and TRBJ1-1; 7 bases line up with TRBD1. CDR3 size: 14 residues. CDR1 and CDR2 from the germline V gene are SQVTM and ANQGSEA. The V gene end was trimmed by 8 bases and the J gene end by 1 base; junction bases not matched to a gene: 10. The DNA of the CDR3 is TGCAGCATCCTACAGGGGTCCCAGAACACTGAAGCTTTCTTT. It encodes CSILQGSQNTEAFF. Based on the CDR3 plus reference TRBV29-1 and TRBJ1-1, the full variable domain is SAVISQKPSRDICQRGTSLTIQCQVDSQVTMMFWYRQQPGQSLTLIATANQGSEATYESGFVIDKFPISRPNLTFSTLTVSNMSPEDSSIYLCSILQGSQNTEAFFGQGTRLTVV.

The chain links TRBV5-4 to TRBJ2-3; D is unresolved. This CDR3 comprises 11 residues. Trimming pared 1 base from V and 7 bases from J, leaving 4 bases between. Germline assignment: CDR1 SGHNT and CDR2 YYREEE (reference sequence). The CDR3: CASSLLHTQYF. The CDR3 nucleotides read TGTGCCAGCAGCTTGCTTCATACGCAGTATTTT.

This sequence joins TRBV30 and TRBJ2-7; no clear D gene. The V gene's germline CDR1 is GTSNPN and CDR2 SVGIG (reference sequence). V lost 1 base to trimming and J lost 0 bases, with 7 bases between them. The CDR3 is 13 amino acids. The CDR3 coding sequence is TGTGCCTGGAGTGCTACGAGCTCCTACGAGCAGTACTTC. The encoded protein is CAWSATSSYEQYF.

The chain carries TRBV11-3 and TRBJ2-3; unclear D gene. Trimming cost V 10 bases and J 1 base, with 21 bases left between them. Per the germline V gene, CDR1 is SGHNT and CDR2 is YENEEA. CDR3 length equals 16 residues. The CDR3 here is CAIPPLVWNRTDTQYF. For the CDR3, the DNA is TGTGCCATCCCCCCTTTAGTTTGGAATCGCACAGATACGCAGTATTTT.

The chain links TRBV3-1 (or the pseudogene TRBV3-2) to TRBJ2-7, with 7 bases that match TRBD1. Germline loops: CDR1 LGHDT, CDR2 YNNKEL (reference sequence). The CDR3 is 14 residues long. Trimming took 3 bases from V and 2 from J; bases not matched to a gene: 4. The CDR3 DNA reads as TGTGCCAGCAGCCACCAGGGACAGACCTACGAGCAGTACTTC. This sequence encodes CASSHQGQTYEQYF.

The chain uses TRBV24-1 and TRBJ2-2; 8 nucleotides match TRBD2. The V and J ends lost 0 bases and 6 bases, in that order; junction bases with no gene match: 8. This CDR3 contains 17 residues. Germline V gene sequence: CDR1 KGHDR, CDR2 SFDVKD. In DNA form, the CDR3 reads TGTGCCACCAGTGATTTGCGCCCTGGACTAGCCCCCGGGGAGCTGTTTTTT. Protein product: CATSDLRPGLAPGELFF.

This clone was recorded only once. The CDR3 reads CASSHPGVYNSPLHF. CDR3 coding DNA: TGTGCCAGCAGCCACCCGGGGGTCTATAATTCACCCCTCCACTTT. This chain uses TRBV3-1 (or the pseudogene TRBV3-2) with TRBJ1-6; D possibly corresponds to TRBD1 (5 bases). Per germline, CDR1 LGHDT and CDR2 YNNKEL (reference sequence). The V gene lost 3 bases and the J gene lost 3 bases, with 9 bases spanning the gap. The CDR3 totals 15 residues.

The chain recombines TRBV29-1 with TRBJ2-7, with 8 bases matching TRBD2. The germline CDR1 and CDR2 sequences are SQVTM and ANQGSEA. V shed 5 bases, J shed 4 bases, and the junction held 7 bases outside the gene matches. The CDR3 contains 13 residues. The CDR3 DNA reads as TGCAGCGTTAGAGCGGGAGAGGGTTACGAGCAGTACTTC. Translating it yields CSVRAGEGYEQYF.

This chain uses TRBV2 with TRBJ1-2; D unclear. CDR3 length equals 12 residues. Germline values: CDR1 SNHLY, CDR2 FYNNEI. Trimming left V 3 bases short and J 8 bases short, with 10 bases between. CDR3 bases: TGTGCCAGCAGTGACTCCTCTTTGGGCTACACCTTC. Amino acids: CASSDSSLGYTF.

The chain employs TRBV27 and TRBJ1-5; D gene ambiguous. Trimming stripped 8 bases from V and 3 bases from J, with 11 bases between. The CDR3 covers 13 residues. CDR1 and CDR2 (germline): MNHEY, SMNVEV (reference sequence). CDR3 bases: TGTGCCAGCCGTCGACATACCAATCAGCCCCAGCATTTT. It is translated as CASRRHTNQPQHF.

This clone occurred a few times. J is TRBJ1-4 and V is TRBV6-6; D is unresolved. The CDR3 sequence is 11 residues long. From germline, CDR1 is MNHNY and CDR2 SVGAGI (reference sequence). Trimming cost V 5 bases and J 4 bases, with 2 bases left between them. Written as DNA, the CDR3 is TGTGCCAGCAGTCTTAATGAAAAACTGTTTTTT. Encoded protein: CASSLNEKLFF.

This sequence joins TRBV7-9 and TRBJ2-7; D remains ambiguous. CDR3 length equals 12 residues. The V and J ends lost 5 bases and 6 bases respectively, with 11 bases between them. The germline gives CDR1 SEHNR, CDR2 FQNEAQ (reference sequence). CDR3 sequence: CASSADPLEQYF. CDR3 DNA: TGTGCCAGCAGCGCAGACCCCCTCGAGCAGTACTTC. Together with reference TRBV7-9 and TRBJ2-7, the CDR3 gives the full variable domain: DTGVSQNPRHKITKRGQNVTFRCDPISEHNRLYWYRQTLGQGPEFLTYFQNEAQLEKSRLLSDRFSAERPKGSFSTLEIQRTEQGDSAMYLCASSADPLEQYFGPGTRLTVT.

The chain carries TRBV11-1 and TRBJ2-7; a possible D gene is TRBD1 (6 bases). The CDR3 has 14 residues. Per the germline V gene, CDR1 is SGHAT and CDR2 is FQDESV (reference sequence). The V end was cut by 1 base, the J end by 3 bases, with 10 bases between. CDR3 nucleotide sequence: TGTGCCAGCAGCTTAGGGACAGATTTCTACGAGCAGTACTTC. Amino acids: CASSLGTDFYEQYF.